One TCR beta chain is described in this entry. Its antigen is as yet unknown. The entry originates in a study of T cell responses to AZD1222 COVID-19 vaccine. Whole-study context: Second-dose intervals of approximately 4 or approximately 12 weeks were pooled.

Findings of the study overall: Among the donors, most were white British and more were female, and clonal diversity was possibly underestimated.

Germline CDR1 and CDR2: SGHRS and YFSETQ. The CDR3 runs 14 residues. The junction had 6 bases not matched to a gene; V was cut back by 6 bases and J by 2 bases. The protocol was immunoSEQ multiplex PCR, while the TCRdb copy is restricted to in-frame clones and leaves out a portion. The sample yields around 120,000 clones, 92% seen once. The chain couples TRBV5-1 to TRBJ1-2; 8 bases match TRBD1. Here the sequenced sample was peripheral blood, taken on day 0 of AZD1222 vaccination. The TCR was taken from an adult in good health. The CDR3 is CASTRDRSNYGYTF. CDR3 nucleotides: TGCGCCAGCACCCGGGACAGGTCGAACTATGGCTACACCTTC.